The present T cell receptor beta chain was sequenced within a study of neurological immune-mediated disorders (dated by TCRdb to between 2018 and 2021). Context from the whole study: The study compared peripheral blood TCR-beta repertoires of HTLV-I-associated myelopathy (HAM/TSP) patients, multiple sclerosis patients and healthy controls using UMI-based sequencing. The 85 to 110 TCR-beta libraries included longitudinal samples, technical triplicates and paired sorted CD4+ and CD8+ T-cell subsets alongside PBMC samples. Of the 68 subjects in the cohort, about 15 were HAM/TSP patients, some 34 were multiple sclerosis patients, and around 20 were healthy controls.

What the study reported, not specific to this receptor: TCR clonal expansion was highest in HAM/TSP patients and lowest in MS patients, with MS patients falling below even healthy controls. Expanded clones from different subjects shared no identical CDR3 amino acid sequences, which suggests that TCR-beta repertoires were private in all groups.

From cysteine to phenylalanine, the CDR3 is 15 amino acids long. Only the CDR3 portion is preserved as DNA: 45 bases, with reading frame beginning at the first base. Ends trimmed: V by 4 bases, J by 7 bases; bases unmatched to a gene: 11. The germline V gene specifies SGHRS as CDR1 and YFSETQ as CDR2. The healthy controls were volunteers from a blood bank in Maryland, USA. For the unsorted PBMC libraries, 2 million PBMCs were stored in RNAlater at -80 degrees C until RNA extraction and were used to generate the libraries. Peripheral blood was subjected to Ficoll-Hypaque density gradient centrifugation to isolate PBMCs, which were then cryopreserved in liquid nitrogen. This clonotype occurred many times. The clone's antigen remains unknown. It has no much larger one-base neighbor in the sample; base qualities were not kept. cDNA was synthesized by template-switch 5'RACE using a primer carrying a 10-nucleotide random unique molecular identifier by which each TCR transcript was tagged. Over 170 million TCR-beta sequences, covering 15-18 subjects, were produced in each sequencing run. The RNeasy kit was used for extraction of total RNA. TCR-beta VDJ regions were amplified with primers for the TCR constant region and the 5'RACE anchor, using the KAPA Real-time Library Amplification kit. A first PCR added sample indexes and Illumina adaptors, after which a second PCR increased the library yield. The roughly 650 bp TCR product was size-selected on a 2% E-gel SizeSelection system after Ampure bead purification. Before pooling, library quality was assessed on a Bioanalyzer, concentration was determined with Qubit, and library quantification was performed with the Kapa Library Quantification kit. An Illumina HiSeq 2500 was used to sequence the libraries paired-end at 2 x 150 bp. To increase sequence diversity, roughly 24-32% phiX was spiked into each library pool. Per the original workflow: The quality-filtered reads were processed with the UMI-based MiGEC pipeline, whose error correction step removed more than 85% of the raw TCR sequences. IMGT germline references were used for aligning VDJ genes, and each clonotype was defined as a unique CDR3 amino acid sequence together with its V-J genes. Clonal expansion, Shannon diversity and CDR3 relatedness (CalcPairwiseDistances, ClusterSamples) were evaluated with VDJtools, and phylogenetic trees were built with CLCbio workbench. A clone was classed as expanded if it had 8 or more unique UMIs, a cutoff based on coefficient-of-variation modelling across technical triplicates. TCRdb took the public reads, trimmed them with fastp at Q25, ran MiXCR for clone calling and kept in-frame beta chains. Every entry covers one CDR3 protein and lists the most common genes and DNA from its rows. The V and J calls were determined by TCRdb, not by the authors. The sample table contains tens of thousands of distinct CDR3 sequences; only one count was recorded for 5% to 7% of them. Approximately 4.3% of the sample comes from the top ten.

Source material: PBMCs. The rearranged chain carries TRBV5-1 and TRBJ2-7; TRBD1 agrees with 10 junctional bases. This TCR derives from a woman in her thirties or forties in good health. The nucleotides are TGCGCCAGCAGCCGTCTCCCGGGACAGGGGTGGGAGCAGTACTTC. This gives the protein CASSRLPGQGWEQYF.